This T cell receptor (beta chain) was found in a study of blood T cell repertoires in COVID-19. Study as a whole: Spain, Italy and the United States supplied samples that represented acute and convalescent COVID-19. In each case, the material was cDNA or gDNA derived from T cells, B-cell-depleted T cells, or PBMCs.

Trimming took 1 base from V and 4 from J, leaving 13 bases between them. The CDR3 is 15 residues long. CDR1 is MGHDK and CDR2 is SYGVNS in the germline V gene. Original data processing: It was from reference gene primer amplification that nucleated cell counts were estimated. Using immunoSEQ multiplex PCR, the repertoire was profiled, and TCRdb retains in-frame clones only, with some absent. V and J calls and clone size are those listed in that table; D and trimming were worked out from the DNA. This repertoire shows more than 100,000 clones, around 78% found once; its top ten account for 2.3%. Specimen: peripheral blood. The chain couples TRBV25-1 to TRBJ1-2, with D possibly TRBD1 on 5 matching bases. The source of this sequence is a man in his 70s with acute or convalescent COVID-19. The chain's CDR3 is CASSEWDGGIYGYTF. CDR3 nucleotide sequence: TGTGCCAGCAGTGAATGGGACGGGGGGATCTATGGCTACACCTTC.